The 13 T cell receptor beta chains below were found in one sample sequenced in a study of OX40 agonist ivuxolimab in advanced cancers. Sequencing was performed with immunoSEQ multiplex PCR; in TCRdb, only in-frame clones are kept and a portion is missing. The sample has tens of thousands of clones, more than 70% seen once. Sequences were derived from CD4+ or CD8+ T cells sorted from blood, sampled in a trial of the OX40 agonist ivuxolimab. These receptors were obtained from an adult with an advanced solid tumor such as melanoma, head and neck, liver or kidney cancer.

This sequence joins TRBV11-2 and TRBJ2-3, with a possible D match to TRBD1 (5 bases). CDR1 and CDR2 from the germline V gene are SGHAT and FQNNGV. CDR3 length: 18 residues. The germline V and J ends were trimmed by 0 bases and 2 bases, with 18 bases remaining between them. The CDR3 loop reads CASSLDTDSPILTDTQYF. CDR3 DNA: TGTGCCAGCAGCTTAGATACCGACAGTCCTATCCTCACAGATACGCAGTATTTT.

The chain links TRBV11-3 to TRBJ2-3, with D maybe TRBD1 (6 bases). CDR3 length: 16 residues. V was shortened by 0 bases and J by 1 base, with 11 bases between the two germline ends. Germline-derived CDR1 and CDR2 are SGHNT and YENEEA. DNA of the CDR3: TGTGCCAGCAGCTTAGAACCACAGGGAGGCACAGATACGCAGTATTTT. It encodes CASSLEPQGGTDTQYF. The variable domain in full, with the rest retrieved from reference TRBV11-3 and TRBJ2-3, is EAGVVQSPRYKIIEKKQPVAFWCNPISGHNTLYWYLQNLGQGPELLIRYENEEAVDDSQLPKDRFSAERLKGVDSTLKIQPAELGDSAVYLCASSLEPQGGTDTQYFGPGTRLTVL.

The chain joins TRBV4-1 to TRBJ2-2; TRBD2 aligns across 11 bases. The CDR3 runs 19 residues. The ends lost 0 bases at V and 5 bases at J; junction bases unmatched: 11. Germline CDR1 and CDR2: MGHRA and YSYEKL. CDR3 region: CASSQEVLAGGPLTGELFF. The CDR3 coding sequence is TGCGCCAGCAGCCAAGAGGTATTAGCGGGAGGGCCGCTTACCGGGGAGCTGTTTTTT.

This sequence joins TRBV28 and TRBJ2-7, with a possible D match to TRBD1 (5 bases). Trimming removed 3 bases from V and 3 bases from J, with 15 bases in between. Germline V lookup: CDR1 MDHEN, CDR2 SYDVKM. The CDR3 totals 15 residues. CDR3 residues: CASSFSQGSDYEQYF. The CDR3 DNA is TGTGCCAGCAGTTTCTCCCAGGGAAGTGACTACGAGCAGTACTTC.

The genes are TRBV13 and TRBJ2-4, with D possibly called TRBD1 or TRBD2 (6 bases each). The CDR3 loop spans 14 amino acids. The germline V gene encodes CDR1 PRHDT and CDR2 FYEKMQ (reference sequence). Trimming shortened V by 5 bases and J by 8 bases, and 16 bases separated the two germline ends. CDR3 residues: CASSEGGGRDIQYF. The CDR3 DNA reads as TGTGCCAGCAGCGAGGGGGGAGGTCGAGACATTCAGTACTTC.

V gene TRBV27 combines with J gene TRBJ2-4, with 8 bases fitting TRBD1. CDR1 is MNHEY, CDR2 SMNVEV, per germline (reference sequence). V shed 5 bases and J 6 bases; nucleotides not matched to a gene: 9. The CDR3 is 15 residues long. The CDR3 loop is CASSPRQGWGNIQYF. CDR3 sequence (DNA): TGTGCCAGCAGTCCCAGACAGGGGTGGGGAAACATTCAGTACTTC.

This sequence joins TRBV4-1 and TRBJ1-1; TRBD1 agrees at 7 bases. V was clipped by 10 bases and J by 1 base; unmatched bases: 9. The length of the CDR3 is 14 residues. Germline assignment: CDR1 MGHRA and CDR2 YSYEKL. The CDR3, as DNA: TGCGCCACTACAGGGGTCGGGCAGAACACTGAAGCTTTCTTT. This codes for CATTGVGQNTEAFF.

The J gene is TRBJ2-7, the V gene TRBV2; the match to TRBD1 covers 7 bases. Germline V gives CDR1 SNHLY, CDR2 FYNNEI. The trim removed 5 bases at V and 3 bases at J, leaving 1 base unmatched. The CDR3 is 12 residues long. The CDR3 DNA sequence: TGTGCCAGCAGTAGGGACAGCTACGAGCAGTACTTC. Translation gives CASSRDSYEQYF.

This rearrangement joins TRBV10-2 to TRBJ2-1; maybe TRBD1 (5 bases). CDR1 and CDR2 (germline): WSHSY, SAAADI. The CDR3 runs to 12 residues. Trimming cost V 6 bases and J 8 bases, with 11 bases left between them. In DNA form, the CDR3 reads TGCGCCAGCAGCAGGGATGGCTATGAGCAGTTCTTC. Translation gives CASSRDGYEQFF.

This rearrangement joins TRBV7-6 to TRBJ2-7; tentative D call: TRBD1 (6 bases). Trimming cost V 4 bases and J 2 bases, with 12 bases left between them. Germline loops: CDR1 SGHVS, CDR2 FNYEAQ. The CDR3 sequence is 14 residues long. The chain's CDR3 is CASSSAGAAYEQYF. The CDR3 region has the DNA TGTGCCAGCAGCTCGGCAGGGGCAGCCTACGAGCAGTACTTC.

V gene TRBV6-1 combines with J gene TRBJ2-7, with 7 bases identical to TRBD1. Per germline, CDR1 MNHNS and CDR2 SASEGT. Trimming cost V 10 bases and J 0 bases; bases outside gene matches: 6. CDR3 length equals 13 residues. CDR3 in amino acids: CATEDRFSYEQYF. In DNA, the CDR3 is TGTGCCACCGAGGACAGGTTCTCCTACGAGCAGTACTTC.

The rearrangement links TRBV4-3 to TRBJ2-3, with unresolved D. The germline CDR1 and CDR2 sequences are LGHNA and YSLEER. Between the trimmed V and J ends, which lost 0 bases and 5 bases, there was a span of 6 bases. There are 13 residues in the CDR3. This chain's CDR3 is CASSQDRGDTQYF. DNA for the CDR3: TGCGCCAGCAGCCAAGATCGAGGAGATACGCAGTATTTT.

This rearrangement joins TRBV11-3 to TRBJ2-7; a possible D gene is TRBD2 (5 bases). The length of the CDR3 is 14 residues. V was trimmed by 1 base and J by 3 bases, leaving 10 bases between them. The germline gives CDR1 SGHNT, CDR2 YENEEA. For the CDR3, the DNA is TGTGCCAGCAGCTTAGGTACTAGTTACTACGAGCAGTACTTC. Amino acids: CASSLGTSYYEQYF. Full variable domain (outside the CDR3, taken from reference TRBV11-3 and TRBJ2-7): EAGVVQSPRYKIIEKKQPVAFWCNPISGHNTLYWYLQNLGQGPELLIRYENEEAVDDSQLPKDRFSAERLKGVDSTLKIQPAELGDSAVYLCASSLGTSYYEQYFGPGTRLTVT.